The T cell receptor (beta chain) described here comes from a study of radiation and T cells in renal cell carcinoma. Study-wide findings and caveats: Baseline intratumoral clonotype presence is unknown without pretreatment biopsies. Top tumor clonotypes rose in blood 2 weeks post-radiation, then contracted.

Assay: immunoSEQ multiplex PCR; the TCRdb copy retains only in-frame clones and omits some. The sample has 120,000 or so clones; 88% are singletons. The sample's time point: blood 2 weeks post-SBRT. The treatment here: 15 Gy SBRT to primary tumor, nephrectomy 4 weeks later. Radiation-treated patients gave blood at baseline, week 2 and week 4. Clear cell pathology was present in this patient's renal cell carcinoma. Concerning this clone: The target antigen is unknown.

The V gene's germline CDR1 is SGDLS and CDR2 YYNGEE. V was shortened by 3 bases and J by 8 bases, with 21 bases between the two germline ends. This CDR3 has 16 amino acids. This chain joins TRBV9 and TRBJ2-1; D might be TRBD2 (6 bases). The sample in question was blood, obtained from a patient whose treatment included radiotherapy and nephrectomy. The receptor's source is a woman in her seventies with renal cell carcinoma. CDR3 DNA: TGTGCCAGCAGCGGGGGCGTCGTCGGGCGGGGAGATGAGCAGTTCTTC. Translated: CASSGGVVGRGDEQFF.